The 17 T cell receptor beta chains below all came from one sample that was sequenced in a study of regulatory T cells in long-lasting Graves disease. Time point meaning: newly diagnosed GD, antithyroid drugs for less than 3 months. From PBMCs, RNA was extracted and then used to make the TCR library. CDR3-region Arm-PCR and iRepertoire HTBI primers produced the TCR beta libraries. Using its own MiXCR run on the multiplex PCR reads, TCRdb lists one record per CDR3 protein. The sample holds 500,000 to 700,000 distinct CDR3 sequences, 16% seen once. This sample also appeared in a second study, on T cells in Graves' hyperthyroidism and ophthalmopathy.

Sequencing used peripheral blood mononuclear cells (PBMCs), obtained at new diagnosis, from a patient treated with antithyroid drugs. The receptors shown here come from a woman aged 25 to 45 with Graves disease.

The chain has TRBV5-1 and TRBJ2-6; D gene unclear. Trimming stripped 4 bases from V and 0 bases from J, with 8 bases between. This CDR3 has 15 amino acids. Germline-derived CDR1 and CDR2 are SGHRS and YFSETQ. This CDR3 is CASSISNSGANVLTF. CDR3 DNA: TGCGCCAGCAGCATTAGTAACTCTGGGGCCAACGTCCTGACTTTC.

This clonotype turned up a few times. V gene TRBV9 combines with J gene TRBJ2-1, with 9 bases that match TRBD2. V lost 0 bases and J lost 9; bases outside the gene matches: 10. The CDR3 extends over 16 amino acids. Germline V gene lookup returns CDR1 SGDLS and CDR2 YYNGEE. The CDR3 loop reads CASSVALGGSGGEQFF. The CDR3 region has the DNA TGTGCCAGCAGCGTAGCGTTAGGTGGTAGCGGGGGTGAGCAGTTCTTC. Filled out from reference TRBV9 and TRBJ2-1, the complete variable domain reads DSGVTQTPKHLITATGQRVTLRCSPRSGDLSVYWYQQSLDQGLQFLIQYYNGEERAKGNILERFSAQQFPDLHSELNLSSLELGDSALYFCASSVALGGSGGEQFFGPGTRLTVL.

J is TRBJ1-1 and V is TRBV5-1; unclear D gene. Germline lookup yields CDR1 SGHRS and CDR2 YFSETQ. The CDR3 contains 14 residues. V lost 4 bases to trimming and J lost 1 base, with 11 bases between them. This CDR3 reads CASSPVTTNTEAFF. The CDR3 bases are TGCGCCAGCAGCCCCGTTACGACGAACACTGAAGCTTTCTTT. The whole variable domain, filled in from reference TRBV5-1 and TRBJ1-1, reads KAGVTQTPRYLIKTRGQQVTLSCSPISGHRSVSWYQQTPGQGLQFLFEYFSETQRNKGNFPGRFSGRQFSNSRSEMNVSTLELGDSALYLCASSPVTTNTEAFFGQGTRLTVV.

The CDR3 sequence: CASNTEGAIAKNIQYF. Here the CDR3 DNA reads TGTGCCAGCAACACCGAGGGTGCCATAGCCAAAAACATTCAGTACTTC. V gene TRBV9 combines with J gene TRBJ2-4, with D possibly matching TRBD2 (5 bases). The germline V gene has CDR1 SGDLS and CDR2 YYNGEE. The CDR3 consists of 16 residues. The ends were cut back, 6 bases at V and 0 bases at J, with 16 bases in the middle.

This clonotype showed up just a few times. CDR3 protein: CASSLGGGGVHNEQFF. DNA of the CDR3: TGTGCCAGCAGCTTAGGTGGGGGAGGGGTCCACAATGAGCAGTTCTTC. This chain uses TRBV7-8 with TRBJ2-1; 7 positions agree with TRBD2. The CDR3 consists of 16 residues. Germline CDR1 is SGHVS and CDR2 is FQNEAQ. The V gene end was trimmed by 1 base and the J gene end by 5 bases; junction bases not matched to a gene: 8.

This clonotype was seen once. This chain links TRBV15 with TRBJ1-4; 10 bases agree with TRBD1. The CDR3 runs to 18 residues. Germline V CDR1 and CDR2: LNHNV, YYDKDF (reference sequence). Losses at the gene ends were 5 bases for V and 1 base for J; bases not matched to a gene: 10. The CDR3, as DNA: TGTGCCACCAGCGGGAAACCGGGACAGGGGCTAACTAATGAAAAACTGTTTTTT. Translation gives CATSGKPGQGLTNEKLFF.

This clonotype was seen ten or more times. This sequence joins TRBV27 and TRBJ1-2, with D possibly matching TRBD1 (6 bases). CDR1 is MNHEY, CDR2 SMNVEV, per germline (reference sequence). The CDR3 has 14 amino acids. The ends were cut back, 5 bases at V and 6 bases at J, with 16 bases in the middle. CDR3 sequence (DNA): TGTGCCAGCAGTAGCAATCAGGGGTCCCATGGCTACACCTTC. It specifies CASSSNQGSHGYTF.

This clonotype was seen at least ten times. This chain connects TRBV5-1 to TRBJ2-1; 14 bases are a match to TRBD2. Germline CDR1 and CDR2: SGHRS and YFSETQ. Trimming took 4 bases from V and 3 from J; bases not matched to a gene: 3. The CDR3 consists of 16 residues. The CDR3 loop is CASSRGLAGGYNEQFF. In DNA form, the CDR3 reads TGCGCCAGCAGCCGCGGACTAGCGGGAGGCTACAATGAGCAGTTCTTC.

This clonotype was picked up many times. The chain uses TRBV24-1 and TRBJ2-1; D gene uncertain. Trimming removed 0 bases from V and 10 bases from J, with 6 bases in between. The CDR3 runs 12 residues. Germline V gene lookup returns CDR1 KGHDR and CDR2 SFDVKD. The CDR3 coding sequence is TGTGCCACCAGTGATTTGTTGGGAGAGCAGTTCTTC. Translated, it gives CATSDLLGEQFF.

The sample holds many counts of this clonotype. The CDR3 DNA follows: TGTGCCAGCAGCTCCCCGAGCCGGTACGAGCAGTACTTC. Residues: CASSSPSRYEQYF. The chain recombines TRBV11-2 with TRBJ2-7; D gene unclear. CDR1 and CDR2 (germline): SGHAT, FQNNGV. The CDR3 is 13 residues long. Trimming took 4 bases from V and 4 from J, leaving 11 bases between them.

With regard to this clonotype: One end of the junction varies from germline; a read error may be responsible. The V gene is TRBV18, the J gene TRBJ1-5; possibly TRBD1 for D (5 bases). Looked up from germline, CDR1 is KGHSH and CDR2 is LQKENI. The CDR3 is 14 residues long. CDR3 sequence reads: CASSPTLPSPGKDF. The DNA for the CDR3 is TGTGCCAGCTCACCCACCTTACCAAGCCCAGGGAAGGATTTT.

This clonotype appeared many times. The chain combines TRBV20-1 with TRBJ1-1; no firm D call. V lost 1 base and J lost 8, with 14 bases in between. This CDR3 has 13 amino acids. Germline CDR1 DFQATT, CDR2 SNEGSKA (reference sequence). In DNA form, the CDR3 reads TGCAGTGCTAGAGGGCAGCCTTACGGAGAAGCTTTCTTT. It codes for CSARGQPYGEAFF.

As to this clonotype: This may arise from a read error, as a much more abundant clone is one base away. This chain uses TRBV10-3 with TRBJ1-2, with unresolved D. This CDR3 contains 13 residues. The germline V gene has CDR1 ENHRY and CDR2 SYGVKD. The CDR3 coding sequence is TGTGCCATCGGTGAGGGCAAAGGGAGTGGCTACACCTTC. Amino acids: CAIGEGKGSGYTF.

This clonotype was counted only a few times. The chain carries TRBV6-1 and TRBJ1-2; 9 bases fit TRBD1. CDR1 is MNHNS and CDR2 is SASEGT in the germline V gene. V was clipped by 5 bases and J by 8 bases; unmatched bases: 6. The CDR3 is made up of 13 amino acids. CDR3 in DNA: TGTGCCAGCAGTAACAGGGGGCCGGGGGGCTACACCTTC. Its protein product is CASSNRGPGGYTF.

This clonotype has only a few counts. V and J are TRBV6-5 and TRBJ2-2; no reliable D call. The V and J ends lost 0 bases and 4 bases respectively, with 15 bases between them. The CDR3 totals 17 residues. Per the germline V gene, CDR1 is MNHEY and CDR2 is SVGAGI. The CDR3 region has the DNA TGTGCCAGCAGTTACTCGAGTATTGGCTCGAGCACCGGGGAGCTGTTTTTT. Its translation is CASSYSSIGSSTGELFF.

The chain employs TRBV7-3 and TRBJ2-1, with D tentatively TRBD2 (7 bases). V lost 5 bases and J lost 7, with 15 bases in between. Germline CDR1 and CDR2: SGHTA and FQGTGA. CDR3 length: 14 amino acids. The CDR3 is CASSGGGPGNEQFF. The CDR3 coding sequence is TGTGCCAGCAGCGGGGGGGGGCCGGGGAATGAGCAGTTCTTC.

In this sample, this clonotype turned up a few times. The chain has TRBV19 and TRBJ2-6; D may be TRBD1 or TRBD2 (6 bases each). The CDR3 is 16 amino acids. V gave up 10 bases and J gave up 4 bases, with 20 bases separating them. Germline CDR1 reads LNHDA; CDR2 reads SQIVND (reference sequence). In DNA, the CDR3 is TGTGCCACCACAGGGATCGGACTACGAGGGGCCAACGTCCTGACTTTC. This translates into CATTGIGLRGANVLTF.